This TCR beta chain comes out of a study of technical replicates of blood from a few donors. Sequenced by immunoSEQ multiplex PCR; TCRdb stores in-frame clones only, minus some. The table records 10,000 to 15,000 clones, about 85% of them present only once. This CDR3 contains 16 residues. CDR1 SGHTA and CDR2 FQGTGA come from the germline V gene. V was trimmed by 5 bases and J by 2 bases, leaving 16 bases between them. J is TRBJ2-1 and V is TRBV7-3; D unresolved. Sequencing was performed on PBMCs. This TCR was sampled from a human donor in good health. The CDR3 sequence is CASSPSRRSAYNEQFF. The CDR3 DNA reads TGTGCCAGCAGCCCCTCACGCAGGTCGGCCTACAATGAGCAGTTCTTC. Filled out from reference TRBV7-3 and TRBJ2-1, the complete variable domain reads GAGVSQTPSNKVTEKGKYVELRCDPISGHTALYWYRQSLGQGPEFLIYFQGTGAADDSGLPNDRFFAVRPEGSVSTLKIQRTERGDSAVYLCASSPSRRSAYNEQFFGPGTRLTVL.